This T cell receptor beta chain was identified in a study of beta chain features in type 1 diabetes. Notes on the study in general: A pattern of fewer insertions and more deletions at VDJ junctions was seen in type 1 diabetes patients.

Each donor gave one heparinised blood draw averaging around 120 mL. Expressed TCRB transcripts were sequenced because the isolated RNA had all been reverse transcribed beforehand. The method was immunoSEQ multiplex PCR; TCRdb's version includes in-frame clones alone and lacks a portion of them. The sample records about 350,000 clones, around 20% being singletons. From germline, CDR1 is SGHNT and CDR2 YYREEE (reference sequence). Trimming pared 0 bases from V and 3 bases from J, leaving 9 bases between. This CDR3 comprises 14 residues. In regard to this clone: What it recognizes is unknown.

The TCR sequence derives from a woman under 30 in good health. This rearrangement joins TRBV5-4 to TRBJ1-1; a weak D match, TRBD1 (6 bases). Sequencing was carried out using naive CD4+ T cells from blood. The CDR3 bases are TGTGCCAGCAGCTTGGGCGCAGGGGACACTGAAGCTTTCTTT. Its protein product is CASSLGAGDTEAFF. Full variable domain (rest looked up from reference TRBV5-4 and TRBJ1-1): ETGVTQSPTHLIKTRGQQVTLRCSSQSGHNTVSWYQQALGQGPQFIFQYYREEENGRGNFPPRFSGLQFPNYSSELNVNALELDDSALYLCASSLGAGDTEAFFGQGTRLTVV.